These 8 T cell receptor beta chains came from one sample sequenced in a study of blood T cell repertoires in COVID-19. Here immunoSEQ multiplex PCR was the method, and the copy in TCRdb shows in-frame clones only, minus some. The data hold more than 95,000 clones, with about 90% observed a single time. The sample was peripheral blood. All receptors come from a man aged 45 to 65 in a cohort sampled during active COVID-19.

The chain links TRBV10-3 to TRBJ1-1; maybe TRBD1 (5 bases). The CDR3 is 15 residues long. Trimming cost V 5 bases and J 5 bases, with 18 bases left between them. Germline lookup yields CDR1 ENHRY and CDR2 SYGVKD. The CDR3 DNA reads as TGTGCCATCAGTAGGACAATGAGCGCGGAAACTGAAGCTTTCTTT. Translation: CAISRTMSAETEAFF.

V gene TRBV5-4 combines with J gene TRBJ2-3; the D gene is possibly TRBD2 (6 bases). This CDR3 has 15 amino acids. CDR1 SGHNT and CDR2 YYREEE come from the germline V gene (reference sequence). V was shortened by 4 bases and J by 2 bases, with 14 bases between the two germline ends. The CDR3 is CASSGTAAPTDTQYF. The DNA for the CDR3 is TGTGCCAGCAGCGGGACTGCCGCCCCCACAGATACGCAGTATTTT.

V usage is TRBV25-1 and J usage is TRBJ2-7; unclear D gene. CDR3 size: 12 residues. Germline loops: CDR1 MGHDK, CDR2 SYGVNS. Trimming left V 8 bases short and J 6 bases short, with 14 bases between. The CDR3 protein is CASLSSRSEQYF. CDR3 coding DNA: TGTGCCAGCCTTTCCTCGCGTTCCGAGCAGTACTTC.

This chain connects TRBV7-9 to TRBJ1-3, with 9 positions matching TRBD1. Germline lookup yields CDR1 SEHNR and CDR2 FQNEAQ (reference sequence). The CDR3 contains 16 residues. Trimming took 5 bases from V and 3 from J; bases not matched to a gene: 8. CDR3 protein: CASSADRGKDGNTIYF. CDR3 DNA sequence: TGTGCCAGCAGCGCCGACAGGGGGAAAGATGGAAACACCATATATTTT.

The chain carries TRBV27 and TRBJ1-1, with 7 bases lining up with TRBD1. There are 16 residues in the CDR3. V gave up 4 bases and J gave up 0 bases; unmatched junction bases: 8. Germline V gene sequence: CDR1 MNHEY, CDR2 SMNVEV (reference sequence). Here the CDR3 DNA reads TGTGCCAGCAGTTCACTAACAGGGGCGGTGAACACTGAAGCTTTCTTT. Residues: CASSSLTGAVNTEAFF.

This chain links TRBV28 with TRBJ1-6; D is unresolved. Germline-derived CDR1 and CDR2 are MDHEN and SYDVKM. CDR3 length: 12 amino acids. Trimming removed 7 bases at V and 6 bases at J, with 7 bases between. The CDR3 reads CASTTVNSPLHF. CDR3 DNA sequence: TGTGCCAGCACCACGGTTAATTCACCCCTCCACTTT. Complete variable domain (other parts from reference TRBV28 and TRBJ1-6): DVKVTQSSRYLVKRTGEKVFLECVQDMDHENMFWYRQDPGLGLRLIYFSYDVKMKEKGDIPEGYSVSREKKERFSLILESASTNQTSMYLCASTTVNSPLHFGNGTRLTVT.

The CDR3 protein is CASSLAVHGVRNTEAFF. The CDR3 coding sequence is TGTGCCAGCAGCTTAGCTGTTCACGGGGTCCGGAACACTGAAGCTTTCTTT. V usage is TRBV7-9 and J usage is TRBJ1-1, with D uncertain. This CDR3 region has 17 residues. CDR1 is SEHNR and CDR2 is FQNEAQ in the germline V gene (reference sequence). Between the trimmed V and J ends, which lost 0 bases and 1 base, there was a span of 15 bases.

This clone was seen a handful of times. The chain joins TRBV24-1 to TRBJ2-7; D is possibly TRBD1 (6 bases). Trimming stripped 4 bases from V and 3 bases from J, with 21 bases between. The CDR3 extends over 17 amino acids. Germline-derived CDR1 and CDR2 are KGHDR and SFDVKD. The CDR3: CATSEWTDLIRFYEQYF. The CDR3 bases are TGTGCCACCAGTGAGTGGACAGACCTAATCCGTTTCTACGAGCAGTACTTC.